Shown below are 18 T cell receptor beta chains from a single sample sequenced in a study of T cell changes during pregnancy in multiple sclerosis. Measured with immunoSEQ multiplex PCR; TCRdb has only the in-frame clones, and not every one. Among tens of thousands of clones listed, 91% were seen once. The starting material was CD4+ T cells from peripheral blood mononuclear cells, obtained in the first trimester of pregnancy. The receptors here all came from a female donor with multiple sclerosis, enrolled in a pregnancy study.

CDR3 in amino acids: CASRPSGGNYNEQFF. Here the CDR3 DNA reads TGTGCCAGCAGACCTAGCGGGGGAAACTACAATGAGCAGTTCTTC. The chain recombines TRBV6-5 with TRBJ2-1; 10 nucleotides agree with TRBD2. CDR1 is MNHEY and CDR2 is SVGAGI in the germline V gene. This CDR3 region has 15 residues. V shed 6 bases, J shed 3 bases, and the junction held 5 bases outside the gene matches.

The chain joins TRBV27 to TRBJ1-1, with D perhaps TRBD1 (5 bases). V was shortened by 6 bases and J by 5 bases, with 16 bases between the two germline ends. The CDR3 runs 14 residues. CDR1 is MNHEY, CDR2 SMNVEV, per germline (reference sequence). CDR3 loop: CASRPTRDSTEAFF. CDR3 nucleotides: TGTGCCAGCAGACCAACCCGGGACTCGACTGAAGCTTTCTTT.

V gene TRBV9 combines with J gene TRBJ2-2; 10 bases map to TRBD2. V shed 1 base and J 7 bases; nucleotides not matched to a gene: 7. The CDR3 has 16 residues. Germline lookup yields CDR1 SGDLS and CDR2 YYNGEE. This CDR3 reads CASSVLAGVTIGELFF. The CDR3 DNA is TGTGCCAGCAGCGTACTAGCGGGGGTAACAATCGGGGAGCTGTTTTTT.

The chain has TRBV5-1 and TRBJ2-7; no definite D call. Germline V gene lookup returns CDR1 SGHRS and CDR2 YFSETQ. CDR3 length: 15 amino acids. V lost 0 bases and J lost 0, with 10 bases in between. CDR3 sequence reads: CASSLACGSSYEQYF. The CDR3 nucleotides are TGCGCCAGCAGCTTGGCCTGTGGTAGCTCCTACGAGCAGTACTTC. The full variable domain, in which reference TRBV5-1 and TRBJ2-7 provide the parts outside the CDR3, is KAGVTQTPRYLIKTRGQQVTLSCSPISGHRSVSWYQQTPGQGLQFLFEYFSETQRNKGNFPGRFSGRQFSNSRSEMNVSTLELGDSALYLCASSLACGSSYEQYFGPGTRLTVT.

This CDR3 is CASSTFRTEAFF. For the CDR3, the DNA is TGTGCCAGCAGTACATTCCGCACTGAAGCTTTCTTT. This rearrangement joins TRBV6-6 to TRBJ1-1; D ambiguous. This CDR3 is 12 amino acids long. Between the trimmed V and J ends, which lost 5 bases and 4 bases, there was a span of 8 bases. Germline values: CDR1 MNHNY, CDR2 SVGAGI (reference sequence).

The chain is built from TRBV9 and TRBJ1-6; D unclear. The CDR3 covers 15 residues. V shed 2 bases and J shed 7 bases, with 13 bases lying between them. Germline V gene data show CDR1 as SGDLS and CDR2 as YYNGEE. The CDR3 nucleotides are TGTGCCAGCAGCGTGCAGGTACAGACCAATTCACCCCTCCACTTT. Protein product: CASSVQVQTNSPLHF.

J is TRBJ2-1 and V is TRBV30, with TRBD1 identical over 8 bases. Germline V gene sequence: CDR1 GTSNPN, CDR2 SVGIG (reference sequence). CDR3 length: 13 residues. With V trimmed by 4 bases and J by 8 bases, 7 bases remained unmatched. CDR3 loop: CAWNPDRGYEQFF. The CDR3 region has the DNA TGTGCCTGGAATCCCGACAGGGGTTATGAGCAGTTCTTC.

The table lists this clone with a count of one. The chain employs TRBV10-3 and TRBJ2-3; TRBD2 agrees at 7 bases. Germline V gives CDR1 ENHRY, CDR2 SYGVKD. This CDR3 comprises 14 residues. Losses at the gene ends were 7 bases for V and 6 bases for J; bases not matched to a gene: 10. The CDR3 sequence is CAIKGSTSSDTQYF. CDR3 sequence (DNA): TGTGCCATCAAGGGTTCGACTAGCAGCGATACGCAGTATTTT.

The J gene is TRBJ2-3, the V gene TRBV2; maybe TRBD2 (6 bases). This CDR3 spans 14 amino acids. With 8 bases removed from V and 3 bases from J, the gap between germline ends came to 15 bases. The germline CDR1 and CDR2 sequences are SNHLY and FYNNEI. The CDR3 DNA reads TGTGCCAGCCCGAGACTAGGGGCGACAGATACGCAGTATTTT. It is translated as CASPRLGATDTQYF.

This chain links TRBV7-3 with TRBJ1-1, with D perhaps matching TRBD1 (6 bases). The CDR3 has 13 residues. The germline V gene has CDR1 SGHTA and CDR2 FQGTGA. Trimming removed 2 bases at V and 11 bases at J, with 15 bases between. The CDR3 DNA is TGTGCCAGCAGCTTACACTCTACAGGGAAGGCTTTCTTT. Protein: CASSLHSTGKAFF.

This chain uses TRBV30 with TRBJ1-3, with 7 positions matching TRBD1. The V segment lost 5 bases and the J segment 0 bases; nucleotides outside the gene matches: 7. Germline CDR1 reads GTSNPN; CDR2 reads SVGIG (reference sequence). The CDR3 is 15 residues long. CDR3 bases: TGTGCCTGGGCTGCCGGGACAGTCTCTGGAAACACCATATATTTT. Protein product: CAWAAGTVSGNTIYF. The variable domain in full, with the rest retrieved from reference TRBV30 and TRBJ1-3, is SQTIHQWPATLVQPVGSPLSLECTVEGTSNPNLYWYRQAAGRGLQLLFYSVGIGQISSEVPQNLSASRPQDRQFILSSKKLLLSDSGFYLCAWAAGTVSGNTIYFGEGSWLTVV.

The J gene is TRBJ2-7, the V gene TRBV29-1; 7 positions agree with TRBD2. Germline V gene data show CDR1 as SQVTM and CDR2 as ANQGSEA. The V and J ends lost 4 bases and 6 bases, in that order; junction bases with no gene match: 0. The CDR3 covers 10 residues. The DNA of the CDR3 is TGCAGCGTTGGGGGGGGCGAGCAGTACTTC. Translating it yields CSVGGGEQYF.

This chain uses TRBV30 with TRBJ2-2; weak D call: TRBD1 (6 bases). The germline V and J ends were trimmed by 7 bases and 2 bases, with 17 bases remaining between them. CDR1 and CDR2 from the germline V gene are GTSNPN and SVGIG (reference sequence). The CDR3 totals 15 residues. CDR3 DNA sequence: TGTGCCTCAATAAAGGACAGTATAAACACCGGGGAGCTGTTTTTT. This encodes CASIKDSINTGELFF.

This clone was observed once. The chain links TRBV19 to TRBJ2-7; the match to TRBD2 covers 7 bases. The CDR3 sequence is 15 residues long. V was pared by 7 bases and J by 1 base, with 10 bases of the junction left unmatched. Looked up from germline, CDR1 is LNHDA and CDR2 is SQIVND (reference sequence). The CDR3 sequence: CASTVTLGGSYEQYF. CDR3 DNA sequence: TGTGCCAGTACCGTGACTTTGGGGGGGTCCTACGAGCAGTACTTC. The full variable domain, rest sourced from reference TRBV19 and TRBJ2-7, is DGGITQSPKYLFRKEGQNVTLSCEQNLNHDAMYWYRQDPGQGLRLIYYSQIVNDFQKGDIAEGYSVSREKKESFPLTVTSAQKNPTAFYLCASTVTLGGSYEQYFGPGTRLTVT.

This clone appeared once. The chain links TRBV23-1 to TRBJ2-5; D is unclear. TRBV23-1 has ORF status, its function being uncertain. V was shortened by 0 bases and J by 5 bases, with 13 bases between the two germline ends. The CDR3 length is 15 residues. As DNA, the CDR3 is TGCGCCAGCAGTCAATCAGAAGCGAGTCGGGAGACCCAGTACTTC. Translation: CASSQSEASRETQYF.

The chain carries TRBV4-3 and TRBJ1-3; D unclear. The CDR3 contains 17 residues. Trimming left V 0 bases short and J 4 bases short, with 16 bases between. Looked up from germline, CDR1 is LGHNA and CDR2 is YSLEER. The CDR3 protein is CASSQDQYVGVGNTIYF. For the CDR3, the DNA is TGCGCCAGCAGCCAAGATCAGTATGTGGGAGTCGGAAACACCATATATTTT.

The chain uses TRBV4-2 and TRBJ2-7; 8 bases match TRBD2. CDR3 length equals 15 residues. Germline V CDR1 and CDR2: LGHNA, YNFKEQ. Unmatched junction bases numbered 4, after V lost 2 bases and J lost 1 base. The CDR3 bases are TGTGCCAGCAGCCAAAGTCGGGGGGGATCCTACGAGCAGTACTTC. Protein: CASSQSRGGSYEQYF.

About this clone: A read error may account for a junction end that differs from germline. The V and J genes are TRBV7-8 and TRBJ1-5, with D possibly being TRBD1 (6 bases). This CDR3 is built from 15 residues. Germline V gene data show CDR1 as SGHVS and CDR2 as FQNEAQ. The chain's CDR3 is CASSVAEVQGLPQHF. CDR3 in DNA: TGTGCCAGCAGCGTAGCAGAGGTACAGGGTCTACCCCAGCATTTT.